The clone carrying this T cell receptor (beta chain) has just one count. Its target is unknown. Assay: immunoSEQ multiplex PCR; the TCRdb copy retains only in-frame clones and omits some. The table includes some 80,000 clones, 86% detected once. The source of the sample is a study of T cell responses to AZD1222 COVID-19 vaccine. Study findings and constraints: It should be noted that donors were predominantly white British and more often female, and clonal diversity was possibly underestimated.

CDR3 size: 15 residues. Germline loops: CDR1 MDHEN, CDR2 SYDVKM. Deletions cut 2 bases from V and 7 bases from J, with 14 bases between. The chain has TRBV28 and TRBJ1-4; a possible D gene is TRBD1 (5 bases). The clonotype comes from an adult in good health. Here the sequenced sample was peripheral blood, taken on day 0 of AZD1222 vaccination. CDR3 region: CASSLGARAGEKLFF. In nucleotides, the CDR3 is TGTGCCAGCAGTTTAGGGGCCAGGGCGGGTGAAAAACTGTTTTTT. The full variable domain, with the rest looked up from reference TRBV28 and TRBJ1-4, is DVKVTQSSRYLVKRTGEKVFLECVQDMDHENMFWYRQDPGLGLRLIYFSYDVKMKEKGDIPEGYSVSREKKERFSLILESASTNQTSMYLCASSLGARAGEKLFFGSGTQLSVL.